These 26 T cell receptor beta chains were sequenced from one sample in a study of blood T cell repertoires in COVID-19. Sequencing was performed with immunoSEQ multiplex PCR; in TCRdb, only in-frame clones are kept and a portion is missing. The table lists approximately 180,000 clones, about three quarters of them singletons. The material sequenced was peripheral blood. These receptors came from an older woman with acute or convalescent COVID-19.

This clone was observed a single time. V and J are TRBV7-9 and TRBJ1-3, with 8 bases lining up with TRBD1. Germline CDR1 reads SEHNR; CDR2 reads FQNEAQ (reference sequence). The CDR3 spans 19 residues. V dropped 0 bases and J dropped 0; count of bases not matched to a gene: 10. CDR3 in amino acids: CASSLALDREILSGNTIYF. The CDR3 nucleotides are TGTGCCAGCAGCTTAGCACTGGACAGGGAGATACTCTCTGGAAACACCATATATTTT.

The CDR3 reads CASSQAGTSGSSYNEQFF. DNA for the CDR3: TGTGCCAGCAGCCAGGCCGGGACTAGCGGGAGCTCCTACAATGAGCAGTTCTTC. The chain uses TRBV4-2 and TRBJ2-1; 14 nucleotides align to TRBD2. J lost 0 bases, V lost 3 bases, and 4 bases had no gene match. Germline V gene lookup returns CDR1 LGHNA and CDR2 YNFKEQ. The CDR3 has 18 amino acids.

The chain carries TRBV7-2 and TRBJ2-2, with unresolved D. The CDR3 runs to 14 residues. Trimming took 5 bases from V and 3 from J, leaving 10 bases between them. Germline values: CDR1 SGHTA, CDR2 FQGNSA. CDR3 region: CASSATGYTGELFF. Here the CDR3 DNA reads TGTGCCAGCAGCGCGACTGGGTACACCGGGGAGCTGTTTTTT.

The chain carries TRBV19 and TRBJ2-1, with D perhaps matching TRBD2 (6 bases). CDR3 length: 16 residues. Looked up from germline, CDR1 is LNHDA and CDR2 is SQIVND (reference sequence). V lost 0 bases, J lost 4 bases, and 13 bases lay in between. CDR3 sequence reads: CASSIDRDSAYNEQFF. Here the CDR3 DNA reads TGTGCCAGTAGTATAGATCGGGACTCTGCATACAATGAGCAGTTCTTC.

The chain has TRBV30 and TRBJ2-7; D unresolved. Trimming took off 2 bases at V and 3 bases at J, with 5 bases between the two ends. Germline assignment: CDR1 GTSNPN and CDR2 SVGIG (reference sequence). The length of the CDR3 is 11 residues. The CDR3 spells CAWSLDYEQYF. Written as DNA, the CDR3 is TGTGCCTGGAGTCTAGACTACGAGCAGTACTTC.

This chain links TRBV30 with TRBJ2-3, with D possibly matching TRBD1 (6 bases). CDR1 is GTSNPN and CDR2 is SVGIG in the germline V gene (reference sequence). The CDR3 totals 16 residues. The V end lost 3 bases, the J end lost 0 bases, and 16 bases lay between the germline ends. CDR3 in amino acids: CAWRDRKGVSTDTQYF. The CDR3 DNA sequence: TGTGCCTGGAGGGACCGTAAGGGGGTTAGCACAGATACGCAGTATTTT. Full variable domain (remainder filled in from reference TRBV30 and TRBJ2-3): SQTIHQWPATLVQPVGSPLSLECTVEGTSNPNLYWYRQAAGRGLQLLFYSVGIGQISSEVPQNLSASRPQDRQFILSSKKLLLSDSGFYLCAWRDRKGVSTDTQYFGPGTRLTVL.

This sequence joins TRBV6-1 and TRBJ2-5; D is unclear. The V and J ends lost 2 bases and 1 base respectively, with 8 bases between them. In germline, CDR1 is MNHNS, CDR2 SASEGT. The CDR3 covers 14 residues. CDR3 in amino acids: CASSERWSQETQYF. DNA of the CDR3: TGTGCCAGCAGTGAACGGTGGTCCCAAGAGACCCAGTACTTC.

The chain has TRBV2 and TRBJ2-7, with D possibly matching TRBD2 (5 bases). The V end was cut by 0 bases, the J end by 3 bases, with 9 bases between. The CDR3 has 14 residues. Germline V CDR1 and CDR2: SNHLY, FYNNEI. In DNA form, the CDR3 reads TGTGCCAGCAGTGAAGCAGGGAGATTCTACGAGCAGTACTTC. Translating gives CASSEAGRFYEQYF.

This chain uses TRBV7-9 with TRBJ2-1, with 7 bases aligning to TRBD2. Germline assignment: CDR1 SEHNR and CDR2 FQNEAQ (reference sequence). V lost 4 bases, J lost 6 bases, and 6 bases stayed unmatched. CDR3 length equals 14 residues. In DNA form, the CDR3 reads TGTGCCAGCAGCTGGGACTACTACTCCAATGAGCAGTTCTTC. Translation gives CASSWDYYSNEQFF. Variable domain in full (rest from reference TRBV7-9 and TRBJ2-1): DTGVSQNPRHKITKRGQNVTFRCDPISEHNRLYWYRQTLGQGPEFLTYFQNEAQLEKSRLLSDRFSAERPKGSFSTLEIQRTEQGDSAMYLCASSWDYYSNEQFFGPGTRLTVL.

This rearrangement joins TRBV7-2 to TRBJ2-7; TRBD1 agrees at 9 bases. Unmatched junction bases numbered 8, after V lost 2 bases and J lost 6 bases. The germline gives CDR1 SGHTA, CDR2 FQGNSA. The CDR3 sequence is 15 residues long. CDR3 in DNA: TGTGCCAGCAGCTTATTCCGGGACAGGGTCACCGAGCAGTACTTC. This codes for CASSLFRDRVTEQYF. The entire variable domain, with the rest obtained from reference TRBV7-2 and TRBJ2-7, is as follows: GAGVSQSPSNKVTEKGKDVELRCDPISGHTALYWYRQSLGQGLEFLIYFQGNSAPDKSGLPSDRFSAERTGGSVSTLTIQRTQQEDSAVYLCASSLFRDRVTEQYFGPGTRLTVT.

A remark on this clone: Germline is not matched at one junction end, which may reflect a read error. This sequence joins TRBV15 and TRBJ1-1, with TRBD1 matching 10 bases. Germline-derived CDR1 and CDR2 are LNHNV and YYDKDF (reference sequence). The CDR3 contains 14 residues. Here the CDR3 reads CATSRDTRGQGFRF. CDR3 nucleotides: TGTGCCACCAGCAGAGATACGAGGGGACAGGGGTTTAGGTTT.

In its sample, this clone was seen once. The chain employs TRBV29-1 and TRBJ1-2; a possible D gene is TRBD1 (6 bases). The V gene's germline CDR1 is SQVTM and CDR2 ANQGSEA. The CDR3 runs to 13 residues. The germline V and J ends were trimmed by 3 bases and 5 bases, with 13 bases remaining between them. The CDR3 sequence is CSVDKQGSYGYTF. In DNA form, the CDR3 reads TGCAGCGTTGACAAACAGGGATCATATGGCTACACCTTC.

The rearrangement joins TRBV4-2 to TRBJ2-3; possible D gene TRBD2, 6 bases. Trimming cost V 1 base and J 9 bases, with 8 bases left between them. CDR3 size: 12 residues. Germline loops: CDR1 LGHNA, CDR2 YNFKEQ. The CDR3 nucleotides are TGTGCCAGCAGCCAAGGTGGGGGGACGCAGTATTTT. Encoded protein: CASSQGGGTQYF.

This chain joins TRBV19 and TRBJ2-1; no definite D call. The CDR3 extends over 11 amino acids. Trimming shortened V by 6 bases and J by 8 bases, and 8 bases separated the two germline ends. Germline V gene data show CDR1 as LNHDA and CDR2 as SQIVND (reference sequence). The CDR3 region is CASRSRDEQFF. For the CDR3, the DNA is TGTGCCAGTAGGAGTCGGGATGAGCAGTTCTTC.

This chain links TRBV9 with TRBJ2-7, with D perhaps TRBD2 (5 bases). V shed 3 bases and J shed 7 bases, with 14 bases lying between them. Per germline, CDR1 SGDLS and CDR2 YYNGEE. The CDR3 contains 13 residues. The CDR3 loop is CASSEGTRGEQYF. CDR3 DNA: TGTGCCAGCAGCGAGGGAACGCGAGGGGAGCAGTACTTC. The full variable domain, its missing parts supplied by reference TRBV9 and TRBJ2-7, is DSGVTQTPKHLITATGQRVTLRCSPRSGDLSVYWYQQSLDQGLQFLIQYYNGEERAKGNILERFSAQQFPDLHSELNLSSLELGDSALYFCASSEGTRGEQYFGPGTRLTVT.

The V gene is TRBV6-6, the J gene TRBJ2-7; 8 bases align to TRBD2. V gave up 5 bases and J gave up 0 bases; unmatched junction bases: 9. Germline values: CDR1 MNHNY, CDR2 SVGAGI (reference sequence). This CDR3 comprises 16 residues. The DNA for the CDR3 is TGTGCCAGCAGTCACCGCGCTAGCGGGCCCTCCTACGAGCAGTACTTC. This sequence encodes CASSHRASGPSYEQYF.

This CDR3 reads CASSQAGFNEQFF. The CDR3 region has the DNA TGTGCCAGTAGTCAGGCAGGGTTCAATGAGCAGTTCTTC. The genes are TRBV19 and TRBJ2-1, with D perhaps TRBD1 (5 bases). V lost 5 bases and J lost 6, with 11 bases in between. Germline-derived CDR1 and CDR2 are LNHDA and SQIVND (reference sequence). The CDR3 is made up of 13 amino acids.

The rearrangement uses TRBV7-2 and TRBJ2-3; 9 bases are shared with TRBD2. V lost 4 bases, J lost 0 bases, and 14 bases stayed unmatched. The CDR3 spans 19 residues. Germline CDR1 is SGHTA and CDR2 is FQGNSA. The CDR3 spells CASSSLTSGWVGSTDTQYF. The DNA of the CDR3 is TGTGCCAGCAGCTCACTGACTAGCGGTTGGGTGGGGAGCACAGATACGCAGTATTTT.

The chain combines TRBV18 with TRBJ2-7, with D maybe TRBD2 (6 bases). The CDR3 contains 14 residues. V gave up 3 bases and J gave up 0 bases, with 9 bases separating them. In germline, CDR1 is KGHSH, CDR2 LQKENI. The CDR3 loop reads CASSPLRGSYEQYF. In nucleotides, the CDR3 is TGTGCCAGCTCACCTTTGCGGGGCTCCTACGAGCAGTACTTC.

This clone was observed a handful of times. The chain recombines TRBV19 with TRBJ1-5; D perhaps matches TRBD1 (5 bases). V was cut by 5 bases and J by 4 bases, with 9 bases left in between. Germline lookup yields CDR1 LNHDA and CDR2 SQIVND (reference sequence). The CDR3 has 13 amino acids. The CDR3 sequence: CASSDRGNQPQHF. CDR3 bases: TGTGCCAGTAGTGACCGGGGGAATCAGCCCCAGCATTTT.

This clone was seen a few times. The chain combines TRBV5-4 with TRBJ1-3, with D unclear. This CDR3 has 14 amino acids. Deletions cut 4 bases from V and 0 bases from J, with 8 bases between. Germline CDR1 and CDR2: SGHNT and YYREEE (reference sequence). The CDR3 here is CASSGRDSGNTIYF. The CDR3 DNA sequence: TGTGCCAGCAGCGGACGGGACTCTGGAAACACCATATATTTT.

The V and J genes are TRBV24-1 and TRBJ2-5; D possibly corresponds to TRBD1 (5 bases). V was clipped by 4 bases and J by 4 bases, with 18 bases between them. Germline loops: CDR1 KGHDR, CDR2 SFDVKD. CDR3 length equals 16 residues. DNA for the CDR3: TGTGCCACCAGTGACACCCCAGGGCCCGTTGGAGAGACCCAGTACTTC. It is translated as CATSDTPGPVGETQYF.

Here the CDR3 reads CASSDGQGDRRETQYF. The CDR3, as DNA: TGCGCCAGCAGTGATGGTCAGGGCGATCGGCGGGAGACCCAGTACTTC. The gene calls are TRBV10-1 and TRBJ2-5, with D possibly being TRBD1 (5 bases). This CDR3 is 16 amino acids long. Germline values: CDR1 WNHNN, CDR2 SYGVQD (reference sequence). V lost 3 bases, J lost 5 bases, and 19 bases lay in between.

The J gene is TRBJ1-1, the V gene TRBV6-5; D may be TRBD1 (5 bases). The V end lost 8 bases, the J end lost 3 bases, and 10 bases lay between the germline ends. CDR3 size: 12 residues. CDR1 and CDR2 (germline): MNHEY, SVGAGI. CDR3 sequence: CASGGLYTEAFF. The CDR3 DNA reads TGTGCCAGCGGGGGACTCTACACTGAAGCTTTCTTT.

The V and J genes are TRBV5-8 and TRBJ1-2; possible D gene TRBD1, 5 bases. The CDR3 has 16 amino acids. Trimming stripped 2 bases from V and 8 bases from J, with 22 bases between. The germline V gene encodes CDR1 SGHTS and CDR2 YDEGEE. In DNA, the CDR3 is TGTGCCAGCAGCTTTGACGAGGCCCAGGGTTCCGGGGGCTACACCTTC. This encodes CASSFDEAQGSGGYTF.

CDR3 sequence reads: CASSSTMTDTQYF. Here the CDR3 DNA reads TGTGCCAGCAGCTCCACTATGACAGATACGCAGTATTTT. The rearrangement joins TRBV7-3 to TRBJ2-3; D is unclear. The V end was cut by 4 bases, the J end by 3 bases, with 8 bases between. Per the germline V gene, CDR1 is SGHTA and CDR2 is FQGTGA. The CDR3 has 13 amino acids.